These 17 T cell receptor beta chains came from one sample sequenced in a study of T cells in Graves' hyperthyroidism and ophthalmopathy. The TCR beta CDR3 regions underwent amplification using RNA transcripts as the source. First-round RT-PCR of the TCR CDR3 relied on the HTBI primer set. TCRdb independently ran MiXCR on the multiplex PCR reads; one entry per CDR3 protein. The sample includes 300,000 to 350,000 distinct CDR3 sequences, around 16% of them seen just once. Sample: blood. These receptors all come from a man aged 25-40 years with Graves' hyperthyroidism.

This clonotype has a count of ten or more. The chain employs TRBV24-1 and TRBJ2-1; 8 nucleotides match TRBD1. The CDR3 has 17 residues. J gave up 8 bases and V 5 bases, and 16 bases lay outside the gene matches. Per the germline V gene, CDR1 is KGHDR and CDR2 is SFDVKD. This chain's CDR3 is CATSGELGQGRPHEQFF. Written as DNA, the CDR3 is TGTGCCACCAGTGGAGAACTCGGACAGGGTAGGCCCCATGAGCAGTTCTTC.

The CDR3 nucleotides read TGTGCCAGCAGCTTAATAGCGGGAGCTGGGGCCAACGTCCTGACTTTC. Its protein is CASSLIAGAGANVLTF. The gene calls are TRBV7-8 and TRBJ2-6; 9 bases are shared with TRBD2. J lost 2 bases, V lost 2 bases, and 1 base had no gene match. The CDR3 is 16 amino acids. Germline lookup yields CDR1 SGHVS and CDR2 FQNEAQ.

This clonotype was seen ten or more times. This chain connects TRBV6-5 to TRBJ1-1; a possible D gene is TRBD1 (5 bases). With 2 bases removed from V and 1 base from J, the gap between germline ends came to 11 bases. CDR1 and CDR2 from the germline V gene are MNHEY and SVGAGI. CDR3 size: 15 residues. DNA for the CDR3: TGTGCCAGCAGTTACGTAGGGAGGGGGAACACTGAAGCTTTCTTT. This encodes CASSYVGRGNTEAFF.

In its sample, this clonotype was seen once. This chain links TRBV13 with TRBJ2-3; a weak D match, TRBD2 (6 bases). The CDR3 spans 14 residues. Germline V gene data show CDR1 as PRHDT and CDR2 as FYEKMQ (reference sequence). Trimming cost V 8 bases and J 3 bases, with 15 bases left between them. The CDR3 is CASAVSSGTDTQYF. The CDR3 region has the DNA TGTGCCAGCGCCGTTAGTAGCGGAACAGATACGCAGTATTTT.

The table lists this clonotype with many counts. The rearrangement uses TRBV7-9 and TRBJ2-7; a weak D match, TRBD1 (5 bases). Germline CDR1 reads SEHNR; CDR2 reads FQNEAQ (reference sequence). The V end lost 5 bases, the J end lost 3 bases, and 11 bases lay between the germline ends. The CDR3 runs to 13 residues. CDR3 protein: CASSPTGRYEQYF. The CDR3, as DNA: TGTGCCAGCAGCCCCACAGGCCGCTACGAGCAGTACTTC.

Comment on this clonotype: The junction shows a germline mismatch at one end, possibly a read error. This sequence joins TRBV11-1 and TRBJ2-2; D is possibly TRBD1 or TRBD2 (6 bases each). The CDR3 runs to 19 residues. Germline loops: CDR1 SGHAT, CDR2 FQDESV (reference sequence). CDR3 residues: CASSFFPPSGAARVGELFF. CDR3 nucleotides: TGCGCCAGCAGCTTTTTTCCCCCCTCGGGGGCCGCAAGGGTCGGGGAGCTGTTTTTT.

This clonotype has a handful of counts. The chain uses TRBV7-6 and TRBJ2-5; 11 bases are shared with TRBD2. From germline, CDR1 is SGHVS and CDR2 FNYEAQ. The CDR3 has 16 amino acids. J was trimmed by 2 bases and V by 0 bases; bases with no gene match: 2. Here the CDR3 DNA reads TGTGCCAGCAGCTTAGCGGGACTAGCGGTACAAGAGACCCAGTACTTC. It encodes CASSLAGLAVQETQYF.

This clonotype was seen at least ten times. The chain carries TRBV6-1 and TRBJ2-3; either TRBD1 or TRBD2 may fit D (6 bases each). V lost 4 bases to trimming and J lost 2 bases, with 10 bases between them. CDR3 length: 14 residues. Germline V gives CDR1 MNHNS, CDR2 SASEGT. The CDR3 is CASSGGTSTDTQYF. The DNA for the CDR3 is TGTGCCAGCAGTGGCGGGACATCCACAGATACGCAGTATTTT.

This clonotype was counted ten times or more. The chain employs TRBV3-1 and TRBJ1-1; D is undetermined. Germline V gene lookup returns CDR1 LGHDT and CDR2 YNNKEL (reference sequence). The length of the CDR3 is 13 residues. V lost 4 bases and J 10 bases, leaving 16 bases between the germline ends. CDR3 DNA sequence: TGTGCCAGCAGCCCTGGGGTATTGTGGGTAGCTTTCTTT. Protein: CASSPGVLWVAFF.

The rearrangement links TRBV19 to TRBJ2-1; no firm D call. Germline assignment: CDR1 LNHDA and CDR2 SQIVND (reference sequence). This CDR3 is 12 amino acids long. Trimming removed 4 bases at V and 6 bases at J, with 7 bases between. CDR3 nucleotides: TGTGCCAGTAGTAACTTTCTCAATGAGCAGTTCTTC. Protein sequence: CASSNFLNEQFF.

This clonotype was seen ten or more times. The rearrangement joins TRBV30 to TRBJ2-2; D possibly corresponds to TRBD1 (6 bases). V was pared by 7 bases and J by 6 bases, with 9 bases between. Per germline, CDR1 GTSNPN and CDR2 SVGIG (reference sequence). The CDR3 has 11 amino acids. CDR3 in DNA: TGTGCCTCCCACAGGGCCGGGGAGCTGTTTTTT. It yields the protein CASHRAGELFF.

Comment on this clonotype: The junction and the germline gene differ at one end; a read error may be behind it. The gene calls are TRBV7-8 and TRBJ2-1, with 9 bases fitting TRBD2. Germline CDR1 is SGHVS and CDR2 is FQNEAQ. This CDR3 region has 15 residues. CDR3 loop: CAGSGGTSSYNEQFF. The DNA for the CDR3 is TGTGCCGGCAGCGGGGGGACTAGCAGTTACAATGAGCAGTTCTTC.

Details on this clonotype: At one end, the junction sequence differs from germline, possibly due to a read error. The rearrangement joins TRBV5-1 to TRBJ2-1, with 11 bases matching TRBD2. CDR1 and CDR2 (germline): SGHRS, YFSETQ. This CDR3 region has 15 residues. The CDR3 loop is CASSLGLAAYNEQFF. The CDR3 nucleotides read TGTGCCAGCAGTCTGGGACTAGCGGCCTACAATGAGCAGTTCTTC. Full variable domain (remainder filled in from reference TRBV5-1 and TRBJ2-1): KAGVTQTPRYLIKTRGQQVTLSCSPISGHRSVSWYQQTPGQGLQFLFEYFSETQRNKGNFPGRFSGRQFSNSRSEMNVSTLELGDSALYLCASSLGLAAYNEQFFGPGTRLTVL.

This clonotype was found many times. The gene calls are TRBV7-3 and TRBJ2-5; TRBD2 matches at 15 bases. The CDR3 covers 16 residues. Germline-derived CDR1 and CDR2 are SGHTA and FQGTGA. Germline trimming cut 1 base from V and 9 bases from J; bases unmatched to any gene: 6. This CDR3 reads CASSLSGLAGGRAQYF. CDR3 nucleotide sequence: TGTGCCAGCAGCTTAAGTGGACTAGCGGGAGGGAGGGCCCAGTACTTC.

This clonotype was counted at least ten times. The V gene is TRBV7-8, the J gene TRBJ2-1; maybe TRBD2 (6 bases). CDR1 and CDR2 (germline): SGHVS, FQNEAQ. This CDR3 has 15 residues. V was pared by 1 base and J by 4 bases, with 11 bases between. The CDR3 loop is CASSLEASEYNEQFF. The CDR3 DNA reads as TGTGCCAGCAGCTTAGAAGCTAGCGAGTACAATGAGCAGTTCTTC.

This clonotype was counted only a few times. This chain joins TRBV5-1 and TRBJ1-1, with D perhaps TRBD1 (5 bases). This CDR3 has 15 amino acids. CDR1 SGHRS and CDR2 YFSETQ come from the germline V gene. Trimming left V 4 bases short and J 4 bases short, with 17 bases between. The CDR3 DNA sequence: TGCGCCAGCAGCGTAAATCAGGGACTTGGCACTGAAGCTTTCTTT. Its protein is CASSVNQGLGTEAFF.

The V and J genes are TRBV13 and TRBJ1-6, with TRBD1 matching 8 bases. V lost 4 bases, J lost 10 bases, and 9 bases stayed unmatched. Germline V gene sequence: CDR1 PRHDT, CDR2 FYEKMQ (reference sequence). This CDR3 has 15 residues. CDR3 region: CASSSRTGWGSPLHF. CDR3 nucleotides: TGTGCCAGCAGCTCTCGGACAGGGTGGGGGTCACCCCTCCACTTT.